This is a list of T cell receptor beta chains from one sample in a study of blood T cell repertoires in COVID-19. Sequencing was performed with immunoSEQ multiplex PCR; in TCRdb, only in-frame clones are kept and a portion is missing. The sample contains around 46,000 clones, more than 85% of which appear only once. Sequencing was done on a sample of peripheral blood. These receptors came from a man in his forties or fifties with active COVID-19. CDR3s include the opening cysteine and the closing phenylalanine or tryptophan. A row's size may be missing; if present it is once, few, many or a size class.

>once|TRBV19|TRBJ1-6
CASSTSGTAAYSPLHF
>once|TRBV27|TRBJ1-6
CATSQRNSPLHF
>-|TRBV19|TRBJ2-7
CASSAGDLREQYF
>-|TRBV9|TRBJ1-2
CASSVMQSVVGYGYTF
>-|TRBV30|TRBJ2-3
CAWTPGVADTQYF
>-|TRBV18|TRBJ1-1
CASSPDRALTEAFF
>-|TRBV7-9|TRBJ2-7
CASSLSQVVQYF
>-|TRBV19|TRBJ1-2
CASGGLNYGYTF
>-|TRBV7-2|TRBJ2-5
CASSPGQGGGETQYF
>-|TRBV7-3|TRBJ2-2
CASNPAQGGELFF
>-|TRBV19|TRBJ2-7
CASSWDRSSYEQYF
>once|TRBV3-1/TRBV3-2|TRBJ2-2
CASSHPGTGVNTGELFF
>once|TRBV28|TRBJ1-1
CAIRGPNTEAFF
>-|TRBV18|TRBJ1-1
CASSPGREIGTEAFF
>-|TRBV24-1|TRBJ2-1
CATSDGGLSSYNEQFF
>-|TRBV19|TRBJ2-1
CASSIDGRGTSVIF
>-|TRBV5-1|TRBJ2-7
CASSLPRESYEQYF